Presented here are 6 T cell receptor beta chains from one specimen sequenced in a study of OX40 agonist ivuxolimab in advanced cancers. Produced via immunoSEQ multiplex PCR; TCRdb's table is partial and in-frame only. The sample records roughly 100,000 clones, over 75% being singletons. The sample here was CD4+ or CD8+ T cells sorted from blood, taken in a trial of the OX40 agonist ivuxolimab. These receptor sequences come from an adult with an advanced solid tumor such as melanoma, head and neck, liver or kidney cancer.

The CDR3 sequence: CASSSTRDGYTF. The CDR3, as DNA: TGTGCCAGCAGCTCGACCCGGGATGGCTACACCTTC. The chain uses TRBV5-4 and TRBJ1-2; D gene uncertain. V dropped 3 bases and J dropped 6 bases, with 9 bases sitting between them. The CDR3 loop spans 12 amino acids. The germline V gene encodes CDR1 SGHNT and CDR2 YYREEE (reference sequence).

This clone appeared a single time. The CDR3 loop is CASRGLADTQYF. The CDR3 nucleotides read TGTGCCAGCAGGGGACTGGCGGATACGCAGTATTTT. The rearrangement links TRBV27 to TRBJ2-3; D possibly corresponds to TRBD2 (6 bases). V lost 6 bases and J 6 bases, leaving 10 bases between the germline ends. Germline loops: CDR1 MNHEY, CDR2 SMNVEV (reference sequence). CDR3 length equals 12 residues.

This clone showed up just once. The genes are TRBV7-2 and TRBJ2-1; D perhaps matches TRBD2 (6 bases). The V gene's germline CDR1 is SGHTA and CDR2 FQGNSA. The V gene lost 0 bases and the J gene lost 9 bases, with 12 bases spanning the gap. The length of the CDR3 is 14 residues. In DNA, the CDR3 is TGTGCCAGCAGCTTAGCCTCGGTGGGAGGTGAGCAGTTCTTC. Amino acid sequence: CASSLASVGGEQFF.

This clone was observed a few times. V is TRBV5-1 and J is TRBJ1-4; D is uncertain. Germline CDR1 SGHRS, CDR2 YFSETQ. Trimming stripped 2 bases from V and 2 bases from J, with 10 bases between. CDR3 length equals 15 residues. The CDR3 loop is CASSLGMVTNEKLFF. CDR3 nucleotides: TGCGCCAGCAGCTTAGGAATGGTGACTAATGAAAAACTGTTTTTT.

The gene calls are TRBV5-8 and TRBJ2-1; D perhaps matches TRBD2 (5 bases). Germline CDR1 reads SGHTS; CDR2 reads YDEGEE. V lost 3 bases to trimming and J lost 8 bases, with 18 bases between them. CDR3 length equals 15 residues. The CDR3 here is CASSSAASRDDEQFF. Written as DNA, the CDR3 is TGTGCCAGCAGCTCTGCGGCCAGTCGGGATGATGAGCAGTTCTTC.

V is TRBV21-1 and J is TRBJ2-7; the table gives TRBD2 as D, unverified against the DNA. TRBV21-1 is shown as a pseudogene. The length of the CDR3 is 13 residues. In nucleotides, the CDR3 is TGTGCCAGCAGCAAAAGAGGCAGCTACGAGCAGTACTTC. It yields the protein CASSKRGSYEQYF.